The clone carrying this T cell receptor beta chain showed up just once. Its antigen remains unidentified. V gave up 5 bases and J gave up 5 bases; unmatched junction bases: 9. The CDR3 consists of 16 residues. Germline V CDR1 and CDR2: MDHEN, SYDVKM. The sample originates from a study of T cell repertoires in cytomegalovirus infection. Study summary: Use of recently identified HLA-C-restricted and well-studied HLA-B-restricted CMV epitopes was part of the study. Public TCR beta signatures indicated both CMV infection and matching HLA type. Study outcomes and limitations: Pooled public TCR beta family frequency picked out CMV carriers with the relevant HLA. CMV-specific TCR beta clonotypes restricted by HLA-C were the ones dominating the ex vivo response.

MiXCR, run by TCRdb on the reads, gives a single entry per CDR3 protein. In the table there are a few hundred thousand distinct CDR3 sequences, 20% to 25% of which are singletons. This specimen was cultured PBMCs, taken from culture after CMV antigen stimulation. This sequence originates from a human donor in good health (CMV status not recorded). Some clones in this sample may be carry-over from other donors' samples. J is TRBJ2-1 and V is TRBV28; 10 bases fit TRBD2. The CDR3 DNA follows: TGTGCCAGCAGTCCCTACTGGACTAGCGGCAACAATGAGCAGTTCTTC. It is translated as CASSPYWTSGNNEQFF.